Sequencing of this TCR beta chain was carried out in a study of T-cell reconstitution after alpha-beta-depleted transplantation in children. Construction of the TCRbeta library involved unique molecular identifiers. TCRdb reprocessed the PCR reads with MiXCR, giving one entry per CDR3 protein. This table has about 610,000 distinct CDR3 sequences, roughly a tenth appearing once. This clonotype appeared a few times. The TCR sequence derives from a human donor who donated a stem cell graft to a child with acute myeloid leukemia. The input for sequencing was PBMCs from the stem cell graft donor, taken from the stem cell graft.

CDR3 loop: CASSLSSRGSYNEQFF. The CDR3, as DNA: TGTGCCAGCAGCTTGTCTAGCAGGGGGTCCTACAATGAGCAGTTCTTC. The rearrangement links TRBV7-9 to TRBJ2-1; 7 nucleotides line up with TRBD1. Germline CDR1 and CDR2: SEHNR and FQNEAQ (reference sequence). CDR3 length: 16 amino acids. The junction had 6 bases not matched to a gene; V was cut back by 3 bases and J by 1 base.